This paragraph covers one T cell receptor (beta chain) sequence. How the authors handled the data: Cell counts per sample came from amplifying reference gene primers. Only in-frame clones appear in the TCRdb table, and some are missing; sequencing was by immunoSEQ multiplex PCR. V, J and clone size are those of that table, while D and trimming were read from the DNA. Among some 300,000 clones listed, 70% to 90% were seen once. Those enrolled in Seattle joined during active infection and were followed longitudinally afterward. This entry belongs to a study of blood T cell repertoires in COVID-19. Trimming removed 7 bases from V and 1 base from J, with 16 bases in between. This CDR3 spans 15 amino acids. Per germline, CDR1 MNHEY and CDR2 SVGAGI.

This rearrangement joins TRBV6-5 to TRBJ1-1; D may be TRBD1 (5 bases). The sample was peripheral blood. The TCR originated in an older woman with COVID-19, enrolled during active disease. The CDR3 loop reads CASIGWTSANTEAFF. As DNA, the CDR3 is TGTGCCAGCATAGGTTGGACATCCGCGAACACTGAAGCTTTCTTT.